Listed below are T cell receptor beta chains from one sample, sequenced in a study of cytotoxic CD8 clonotypes in ibrutinib-treated CLL. Sequenced by immunoSEQ multiplex PCR; TCRdb stores in-frame clones only, minus some. The data show hundreds of thousands of clones, about three quarters seen once. This specimen was PBMCs, taken after 24 months of ibrutinib treatment. The receptors were gathered from a human donor with chronic lymphocytic leukemia. CDR3s include the opening cysteine and the closing phenylalanine or tryptophan. Each record gives: clone size, J gene, D gene, V gene, CDR3 DNA, CDR3 protein. D genes are given only for firm matches. Not every row has a clone size; where given, it reads once, few, many or a size class.

clone size: .
J gene: TRBJ2-7
D gene: .
V gene: TRBV10-3
CDR3 DNA: TGTGCCATCACGCAGGAGGGGGAGCAGTACTTC
CDR3 protein: CAITQEGEQYF

clone size: .
J gene: TRBJ1-1
D gene: .
V gene: TRBV2
CDR3 DNA: TGTGCCAGCAGTTCTCGGGTCGGGGGCAGTGACACTGAAGCTTTCTTT
CDR3 protein: CASSSRVGGSDTEAFF

clone size: .
J gene: TRBJ2-7
D gene: .
V gene: TRBV28
CDR3 DNA: TGTGCCAGCAGTTCCCACCCAAACGTGGGGTACGAGCAGTACTTC
CDR3 protein: CASSSHPNVGYEQYF

clone size: .
J gene: TRBJ2-1
D gene: .
V gene: TRBV6-5
CDR3 DNA: TGTGCCAGCAGTTACGCTCGGGAAACAGCTTATGAGCAGTTCTTC
CDR3 protein: CASSYARETAYEQFF

clone size: .
J gene: TRBJ2-4
D gene: .
V gene: TRBV21-1
CDR3 DNA: TGTGCCAGCGATGAGAGGGAGGCTGATCTAAAAAACATTCAGTACTTC
CDR3 protein: CASDEREADLKNIQYF

clone size: .
J gene: TRBJ2-1
D gene: .
V gene: TRBV5-1
CDR3 DNA: TGCGCCAGCAGCTTGGCCACCCTGGCCAATGAGCAGTTCTTC
CDR3 protein: CASSLATLANEQFF

clone size: .
J gene: TRBJ2-7
D gene: .
V gene: TRBV5-1
CDR3 DNA: TGCGCCAGCAGCTTGAGGGGTCGAAGCTACGAGCAGTACTTC
CDR3 protein: CASSLRGRSYEQYF

clone size: few
J gene: TRBJ2-2
D gene: TRBD1
V gene: TRBV4-2
CDR3 DNA: TGTGCCAGCAGCCAAGATCAGCAGGGGGCGAACACCGGGGAGCTGTTTTTT
CDR3 protein: CASSQDQQGANTGELFF

clone size: .
J gene: TRBJ1-2
D gene: .
V gene: TRBV15
CDR3 DNA: TGTGCCACCTTCTCCCCCCTTTCTAACTATGGCTACACCTTC
CDR3 protein: CATFSPLSNYGYTF

clone size: few
J gene: TRBJ2-1
D gene: .
V gene: TRBV6-5
CDR3 DNA: TGTGCCAGAGGGTATGAGCAGTTCTTC
CDR3 protein: CARGYEQFF

clone size: .
J gene: TRBJ1-2
D gene: .
V gene: TRBV10-3
CDR3 DNA: TGTGCCATCAGTGAGTCGACCGGGACGGATGGCTACACCTTC
CDR3 protein: CAISESTGTDGYTF

clone size: .
J gene: TRBJ2-1
D gene: TRBD2
V gene: TRBV27
CDR3 DNA: TGTGCCAGCAGTTTAGGACTAGCGGGTCACAATGAGCAGTTCTTC
CDR3 protein: CASSLGLAGHNEQFF

clone size: .
J gene: TRBJ2-3
D gene: .
V gene: TRBV7-3
CDR3 DNA: TGTGCCAGCAGCCCAGGACAGCACACAGATACGCAGTATTTT
CDR3 protein: CASSPGQHTDTQYF

clone size: few
J gene: TRBJ2-1
D gene: TRBD2
V gene: TRBV4-2
CDR3 DNA: TGTGCCAGCAGCCCCCGGACTAGCGGGAGCTACAATGAGCAGTTCTTC
CDR3 protein: CASSPRTSGSYNEQFF

clone size: .
J gene: TRBJ2-5
D gene: .
V gene: TRBV28
CDR3 DNA: TGTGCCAGCAGTTTGGTGCGTAGGGGAGAGACCCAGTACTTC
CDR3 protein: CASSLVRRGETQYF

clone size: .
J gene: TRBJ2-3
D gene: TRBD2
V gene: TRBV7-3
CDR3 DNA: TGTGCCAGCAGCCACGGGACTAGCGGGACCACAGATACGCAGTATTTT
CDR3 protein: CASSHGTSGTTDTQYF

clone size: .
J gene: TRBJ1-4
D gene: .
V gene: TRBV30
CDR3 DNA: TGTGCCTTGACAGGTCTTAATGAAAAACTGTTTTTT
CDR3 protein: CALTGLNEKLFF

clone size: once
J gene: TRBJ2-5
D gene: .
V gene: TRBV19
CDR3 DNA: TGTGCCAGTAGAGGGTCACCGGGGGAGACCCAGTACTTC
CDR3 protein: CASRGSPGETQYF

clone size: .
J gene: TRBJ1-1
D gene: .
V gene: TRBV11-1
CDR3 DNA: TGTGCCAGCAGCTTAGCGGCAGGGAGGGAAGCTTTCTTT
CDR3 protein: CASSLAAGREAFF

clone size: once
J gene: TRBJ2-3
D gene: .
V gene: TRBV11-2
CDR3 DNA: TGTGCCAGCAGCTCCATCCGGCGGGAACTTTGGGATACGCAGTATTTT
CDR3 protein: CASSSIRRELWDTQYF

clone size: .
J gene: TRBJ2-2
D gene: .
V gene: TRBV7-7
CDR3 DNA: TGTGCTAGCATGAGTCCGAACACCGGGGAGCTGTTTTTT
CDR3 protein: CASMSPNTGELFF

clone size: .
J gene: TRBJ2-5
D gene: TRBD1
V gene: TRBV10-3
CDR3 DNA: TGTGCCATCAGGGGGACAGGGGAGACCCAGTACTTC
CDR3 protein: CAIRGTGETQYF

clone size: .
J gene: TRBJ2-3
D gene: .
V gene: TRBV6-5
CDR3 DNA: TGTGCCAGCAAGCGGGTCTCCACAGATACGCAGTATTTT
CDR3 protein: CASKRVSTDTQYF

clone size: .
J gene: TRBJ2-3
D gene: .
V gene: TRBV2
CDR3 DNA: TGTGCCAGTGAGGAGGCGGTCACAGATACGCAGTATTTT
CDR3 protein: CASEEAVTDTQYF

clone size: .
J gene: TRBJ2-1
D gene: TRBD2
V gene: TRBV7-3
CDR3 DNA: TGTGCCAGCAGCTTAAGCGTCGCTAGCGGGAGAAATGAGCAGTTCTTC
CDR3 protein: CASSLSVASGRNEQFF

clone size: .
J gene: TRBJ2-3
D gene: .
V gene: TRBV5-1
CDR3 DNA: TGCGCCAGCAGTCCAGCGGACACAGATACGCAGTATTTT
CDR3 protein: CASSPADTDTQYF

clone size: .
J gene: TRBJ1-5
D gene: TRBD1
V gene: TRBV15
CDR3 DNA: TGTGCCACCAGCAGAGGCTTCAGGGGGGTTCAGCCCCAGCATTTT
CDR3 protein: CATSRGFRGVQPQHF

clone size: .
J gene: TRBJ2-7
D gene: TRBD2
V gene: TRBV27
CDR3 DNA: TGTGCCAGCAGTTTATTAAGGACTAGCGGGAGCCCGATGCCCTACGAGCAGTACTTC
CDR3 protein: CASSLLRTSGSPMPYEQYF

clone size: few
J gene: TRBJ2-7
D gene: TRBD1
V gene: TRBV6-6
CDR3 DNA: TGTGCCAGCAGCCTCCAGGGGGCGGTCAACGAGCAGTACTTC
CDR3 protein: CASSLQGAVNEQYF

clone size: .
J gene: TRBJ2-7
D gene: .
V gene: TRBV11-2
CDR3 DNA: TGTGCCAGCAGCGGCCGGACAGAAGGGGAGCAGTACTTC
CDR3 protein: CASSGRTEGEQYF

clone size: .
J gene: TRBJ2-1
D gene: TRBD2
V gene: TRBV15
CDR3 DNA: TGTGCCACCAGCTCCCGACTAGCGGGATACAATGAGCAGTTCTTC
CDR3 protein: CATSSRLAGYNEQFF

clone size: .
J gene: TRBJ2-7
D gene: TRBD1
V gene: TRBV11-2
CDR3 DNA: TGTGCCAGCAGTTTAGGGACAGGGACTTCCTACGAGCAGTACTTC
CDR3 protein: CASSLGTGTSYEQYF

clone size: .
J gene: TRBJ2-6
D gene: .
V gene: TRBV4-3
CDR3 DNA: TGCGCCAGCAGCCCTTACTCTGGGGCCAACGTCCTGACTTTC
CDR3 protein: CASSPYSGANVLTF

clone size: .
J gene: TRBJ1-4
D gene: TRBD1
V gene: TRBV6-1
CDR3 DNA: TGTGCCAGCAGTGAAATTAGACAGGGGGGAAAACTGTTTTTT
CDR3 protein: CASSEIRQGGKLFF

clone size: .
J gene: TRBJ1-1
D gene: .
V gene: TRBV11-2
CDR3 DNA: TGTGCCAGCAGCTTACAGACCATGAACACTGAAGCTTTCTTT
CDR3 protein: CASSLQTMNTEAFF

clone size: few
J gene: TRBJ1-5
D gene: .
V gene: TRBV28
CDR3 DNA: TGTGCCAGCAGTTTACGCCCCGTGACGATTAGCAATCAGCCCCAGCATTTT
CDR3 protein: CASSLRPVTISNQPQHF

clone size: .
J gene: TRBJ2-1
D gene: .
V gene: TRBV5-8
CDR3 DNA: TGTGCCAGCAGCTTGAACCTTGCAAAGTTCTTC
CDR3 protein: CASSLNLAKFF

clone size: .
J gene: TRBJ2-5
D gene: TRBD1
V gene: TRBV7-7
CDR3 DNA: TGTGCTAGCAGTCCTACAGGGGGCCGGGAGACCCAGTACTTC
CDR3 protein: CASSPTGGRETQYF

clone size: .
J gene: TRBJ2-3
D gene: TRBD2
V gene: TRBV6-1
CDR3 DNA: TGTGCCCTCGGCGGGGGGAGGGAGGGACGCAAGTATTTT
CDR3 protein: CALGGGREGRKYF

clone size: .
J gene: TRBJ2-2
D gene: .
V gene: TRBV29-1
CDR3 DNA: TGCAGCGCCGATGTTGGCAGGAACACCGGGGAGCTGTTTTTT
CDR3 protein: CSADVGRNTGELFF

clone size: .
J gene: TRBJ1-1
D gene: .
V gene: TRBV27
CDR3 DNA: TGTGCCAGCAAGCAGGGGCCAGACACTGAAGCTTTCTTT
CDR3 protein: CASKQGPDTEAFF

clone size: .
J gene: TRBJ2-5
D gene: TRBD2
V gene: TRBV19
CDR3 DNA: TGTGCCAGTAGTCCGGCCCAGCTAGCGGGAGAGACCCAGTACTTC
CDR3 protein: CASSPAQLAGETQYF

clone size: .
J gene: TRBJ2-1
D gene: TRBD2
V gene: TRBV11-2
CDR3 DNA: TGTGCCAGCAGCCCAGGGGCTAGCGGGAGCACTGAGCAGTTCTTC
CDR3 protein: CASSPGASGSTEQFF

clone size: .
J gene: TRBJ2-7
D gene: TRBD2
V gene: TRBV28
CDR3 DNA: TGTGCCAGCGGAGAATCCGGGACTAGCGTCCGCGAGCAGTACTTC
CDR3 protein: CASGESGTSVREQYF

clone size: .
J gene: TRBJ2-7
D gene: .
V gene: TRBV27
CDR3 DNA: TGTGCCAGCAGTTTATCGCCCCCGAGGGGATCCTACGAGCAGTACTTC
CDR3 protein: CASSLSPPRGSYEQYF

clone size: .
J gene: TRBJ2-3
D gene: TRBD1
V gene: TRBV15
CDR3 DNA: TGTGCCACCAGCGAGGACAGGGTAATCCTCGCAGATACGCAGTATTTT
CDR3 protein: CATSEDRVILADTQYF